These 19 T cell receptor beta chains originate from one sample sequenced in a study of blood T cell repertoires in COVID-19. Sequenced by immunoSEQ multiplex PCR; TCRdb stores in-frame clones only, minus some. The sample lists about 69,000 clones; around 86% were seen once. The material sequenced was peripheral blood. These TCRs come from a man aged 40-55 years with COVID-19, enrolled during active disease.

The CDR3 DNA follows: TGTGCCAGCAGCTTGTCGGGACAACCCTATGGCTACACCTTC. Translation: CASSLSGQPYGYTF. The chain links TRBV5-4 to TRBJ1-2; tentatively, D is TRBD1 (6 bases). The CDR3 contains 14 residues. The germline V gene encodes CDR1 SGHNT and CDR2 YYREEE (reference sequence). V was cut by 1 base and J by 4 bases, with 11 bases left in between.

The chain has TRBV3-1 (or the pseudogene TRBV3-2) and TRBJ2-2; no firm D call. CDR1 and CDR2 (germline): LGHDT, YNNKEL (reference sequence). The V end was cut by 4 bases, the J end by 6 bases, with 6 bases between. The CDR3 consists of 12 residues. The CDR3 region is CASSLSSGELFF. The CDR3 region has the DNA TGTGCCAGCAGCCTGAGTTCCGGGGAGCTGTTTTTT.

V and J are TRBV30 and TRBJ2-3; 8 bases are shared with TRBD1. There are 13 residues in the CDR3. The junction had 3 bases not matched to a gene; V was cut back by 0 bases and J by 7 bases. CDR1 GTSNPN and CDR2 SVGIG come from the germline V gene (reference sequence). CDR3 sequence reads: CAWSVQGANTQYF. As DNA, the CDR3 is TGTGCCTGGAGTGTCCAGGGGGCGAATACGCAGTATTTT.

The chain uses TRBV15 and TRBJ1-3; D call uncertain. Germline V gene sequence: CDR1 LNHNV, CDR2 YYDKDF (reference sequence). The V and J ends lost 0 bases and 1 base respectively, with 7 bases between them. The CDR3 length is 15 residues. CDR3 coding DNA: TGTGCCACCAGCAGAGATGTCATTTCTGGAAACACCATATATTTT. It specifies CATSRDVISGNTIYF.

This clone has only a few counts. V gene TRBV28 combines with J gene TRBJ1-6; 7 bases are shared with TRBD1. V trimming: 5 bases; J trimming: 7 bases; junction bases outside the gene matches: 8. In germline, CDR1 is MDHEN, CDR2 SYDVKM. CDR3 size: 15 residues. Here the CDR3 DNA reads TGTGCCAGCAGTAGAACAGGGGTTCTGAATTCACCCCTCCACTTT. Protein sequence: CASSRTGVLNSPLHF.

This clone has just one count. The chain is built from TRBV28 and TRBJ1-1; D ambiguous. The ends were cut back, 3 bases at V and 1 base at J, with 6 bases in the middle. The CDR3 is 13 residues long. Germline CDR1 reads MDHEN; CDR2 reads SYDVKM. The CDR3 here is CASSFPGNTEAFF. The CDR3, as DNA: TGTGCCAGCAGTTTCCCAGGGAACACTGAAGCTTTCTTT.

The chain is built from TRBV6-2 or TRBV6-3 and TRBJ2-5, with 7 bases lining up with TRBD1. CDR1 and CDR2 from the germline V gene are MNHEY and SVGEGT. V lost 6 bases and J lost 5; bases outside the gene matches: 15. The CDR3 is made up of 16 amino acids. In DNA, the CDR3 is TGTGCCAGCAGCCCTCCCGGTGAGGGGGCGGGTGAGACCCAGTACTTC. Translated: CASSPPGEGAGETQYF.

This chain uses TRBV27 with TRBJ1-1, with 7 bases that match TRBD1. This CDR3 has 15 amino acids. Germline assignment: CDR1 MNHEY and CDR2 SMNVEV (reference sequence). V was pared by 6 bases and J by 2 bases, with 9 bases of the junction left unmatched. CDR3 sequence: CASRQRPGGNTEAFF. DNA of the CDR3: TGTGCCAGCAGACAAAGGCCAGGGGGAAACACTGAAGCTTTCTTT.

The chain joins TRBV29-1 to TRBJ2-2; 9 bases agree with TRBD1. CDR1 is SQVTM and CDR2 is ANQGSEA in the germline V gene. This CDR3 is 14 amino acids long. V shed 6 bases and J 4 bases; nucleotides not matched to a gene: 6. CDR3 amino acids: CSVLGTGSTGELFF. CDR3 nucleotide sequence: TGCAGCGTCCTCGGGACAGGGAGCACCGGGGAGCTGTTTTTT.

The chain has TRBV7-2 and TRBJ2-3; TRBD2 agrees at 11 bases. The CDR3 loop spans 19 amino acids. Losses at the gene ends were 0 bases for V and 1 base for J; bases not matched to a gene: 9. CDR1 and CDR2 (germline): SGHTA, FQGNSA. DNA of the CDR3: TGTGCCAGCAGCTTAGCAGGTAGCGGGGGGGCCGGTGGCACAGATACGCAGTATTTT. It translates to CASSLAGSGGAGGTDTQYF.

This rearrangement joins TRBV5-1 to TRBJ1-1, with TRBD1 as a possible D gene (6 bases). Germline values: CDR1 SGHRS, CDR2 YFSETQ. Trimming took 0 bases from V and 8 from J, leaving 17 bases between them. The CDR3 spans 15 residues. CDR3 sequence reads: CASSLAMQGIKEAFF. The CDR3 region has the DNA TGCGCCAGCAGCTTGGCCATGCAGGGGATCAAGGAAGCTTTCTTT.

The J gene is TRBJ1-6, the V gene TRBV7-9; D may be TRBD1 (6 bases). V dropped 4 bases and J dropped 5 bases, with 9 bases sitting between them. Germline loops: CDR1 SEHNR, CDR2 FQNEAQ (reference sequence). The CDR3 extends over 14 amino acids. The CDR3 region is CASSSGVDNSPLHF. In nucleotides, the CDR3 is TGTGCCAGCAGCTCAGGGGTGGATAATTCACCCCTCCACTTT.

This clone has more than one count but fewer than ten. The chain carries TRBV3-1 (or the pseudogene TRBV3-2) and TRBJ2-5; 7 bases map to TRBD2. Germline lookup yields CDR1 LGHDT and CDR2 YNNKEL (reference sequence). The CDR3 length is 15 residues. Unmatched junction bases numbered 5, after V lost 2 bases and J lost 2 bases. CDR3 amino acids: CASSQSGAGQETQYF. In DNA, the CDR3 is TGTGCCAGCAGCCAAAGTGGAGCGGGGCAAGAGACCCAGTACTTC.

The gene calls are TRBV13 and TRBJ1-2; perhaps TRBD1 as D (5 bases). The V and J ends lost 0 bases and 5 bases respectively, with 13 bases between them. Germline V CDR1 and CDR2: PRHDT, FYEKMQ (reference sequence). The CDR3 sequence is 15 residues long. The CDR3 coding sequence is TGTGCCAGCAGCTTAGGCCGGGGGGTGGGGTATGGCTACACCTTC. This translates into CASSLGRGVGYGYTF. Using reference TRBV13 and TRBJ1-2 for the parts outside the CDR3, the full variable domain is AAGVIQSPRHLIKEKRETATLKCYPIPRHDTVYWYQQGPGQDPQFLISFYEKMQSDKGSIPDRFSAQQFSDYHSELNMSSLELGDSALYFCASSLGRGVGYGYTFGSGTRLTVV.

CDR3 sequence reads: CASSAGQRSSYEQYF. In nucleotides, the CDR3 is TGCGCCAGCAGCGCTGGACAGAGGAGCTCCTACGAGCAGTACTTC. The chain joins TRBV5-1 to TRBJ2-7, with TRBD1 as a possible D gene (6 bases). The length of the CDR3 is 15 residues. Germline lookup yields CDR1 SGHRS and CDR2 YFSETQ. Trimming cost V 4 bases and J 0 bases, with 14 bases left between them. Combining the CDR3 with reference TRBV5-1 and TRBJ2-7 gives the whole variable domain KAGVTQTPRYLIKTRGQQVTLSCSPISGHRSVSWYQQTPGQGLQFLFEYFSETQRNKGNFPGRFSGRQFSNSRSEMNVSTLELGDSALYLCASSAGQRSSYEQYFGPGTRLTVT.

The chain links TRBV5-3 to TRBJ2-3, with 11 bases lining up with TRBD2. TRBV5-3 is assigned to the ORF class and has an uncertain function. With 4 bases clipped from V and 4 bases from J, the junction kept 11 bases outside the gene matches. The CDR3 loop spans 17 amino acids. The CDR3 region is CARSRGIAGGPSDTQYF. The CDR3 DNA is TGTGCCAGAAGCAGGGGCATAGCGGGGGGGCCCTCAGATACGCAGTATTTT.

J is TRBJ2-5 and V is TRBV6-5; D is possibly TRBD2 (6 bases). This CDR3 region has 12 residues. V was trimmed by 9 bases and J by 1 base, leaving 9 bases between them. Germline CDR1 reads MNHEY; CDR2 reads SVGAGI. CDR3 sequence (DNA): TGTGCCAGGGGGGGACTCCAAGAGACCCAGTACTTC. It codes for CARGGLQETQYF.

J is TRBJ2-7 and V is TRBV5-6, with 8 positions matching TRBD1. CDR1 is SGHDT and CDR2 is YYEEEE in the germline V gene. V shed 2 bases, J shed 2 bases, and the junction held 3 bases outside the gene matches. CDR3 length equals 14 residues. CDR3 region: CASSFDRGPYEQYF. For the CDR3, the DNA is TGTGCCAGCAGCTTCGACAGGGGCCCCTACGAGCAGTACTTC.

This chain uses TRBV5-1 with TRBJ2-2; tentative D call: TRBD2 (6 bases). Trimming cost V 2 bases and J 7 bases, with 9 bases left between them. This CDR3 is built from 13 residues. Germline assignment: CDR1 SGHRS and CDR2 YFSETQ. The CDR3 bases are TGCGCCAGCAGCTTAAGCGGGTACGGGGAGCTGTTTTTT. Translated, it gives CASSLSGYGELFF.